This record looks at one TCR beta chain sequence and its context. The CDR3 consists of 13 residues. V was clipped by 4 bases and J by 0 bases, with 6 bases between them. Germline CDR1 reads SGDLS; CDR2 reads YYNGEE. The sample comes from a study of shared clonotypes between healthy human individuals. The authors split each subset's genomic DNA evenly across several immunoSEQ plates. TCRdb's copy holds only in-frame clones and misses some; the assay was immunoSEQ multiplex PCR. The data contain about 180,000 clones, 90% to 95% of them singletons. The specimen was naive CD4+ T cells sorted from blood. Documented subset: CD45RA+ positively selected. The receptor was isolated from a woman aged 25 to 39 in good health. The chain links TRBV9 to TRBJ2-3, with D unresolved. The CDR3 bases are TGTGCCAGCAGCTTTAGGAGCACAGATACGCAGTATTTT. Translating gives CASSFRSTDTQYF.